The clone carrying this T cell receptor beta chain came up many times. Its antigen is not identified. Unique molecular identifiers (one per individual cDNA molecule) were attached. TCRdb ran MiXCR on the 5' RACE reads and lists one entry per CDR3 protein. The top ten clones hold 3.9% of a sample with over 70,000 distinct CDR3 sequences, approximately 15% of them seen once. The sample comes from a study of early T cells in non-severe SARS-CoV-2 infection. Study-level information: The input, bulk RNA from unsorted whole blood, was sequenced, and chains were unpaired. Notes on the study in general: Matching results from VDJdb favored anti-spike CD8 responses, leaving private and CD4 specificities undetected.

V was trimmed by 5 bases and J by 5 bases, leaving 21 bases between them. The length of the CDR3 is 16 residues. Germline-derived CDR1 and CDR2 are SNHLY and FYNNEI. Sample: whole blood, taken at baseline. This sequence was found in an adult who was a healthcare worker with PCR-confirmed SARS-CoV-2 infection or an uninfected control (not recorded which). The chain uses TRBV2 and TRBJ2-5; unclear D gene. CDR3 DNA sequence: TGTGCCAGCAGTTCCCAAACTATTGCCTCCAGCGAGACCCAGTACTTC. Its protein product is CASSSQTIASSETQYF.